One and the same sample provided the 28 T cell receptor beta chains below, sequenced in a study of blood T cells in healthy people across ages. Using a J-beta primer mix together with a sample-barcoded 5' primer, a second PCR was run for roughly 6 to 12 cycles. TCRdb itself ran the 5' RACE reads through MiXCR, one entry per CDR3 protein. Among fewer than 2,000,000 distinct CDR3 sequences listed, about 39% were seen once. The sample comprised blood. Source of these receptors: a human donor in good health.

The CDR3 here is CAWSGQGGYTF. The CDR3 DNA is TGTGCCTGGAGTGGACAGGGTGGCTACACCTTC. The J gene is TRBJ1-2, the V gene TRBV30; 7 bases map to TRBD1. The CDR3 totals 11 residues. With V trimmed by 1 base and J by 7 bases, 0 bases remained unmatched. Germline V gene lookup returns CDR1 GTSNPN and CDR2 SVGIG (reference sequence).

Regarding this clonotype: Germline is not matched at one junction end, which may reflect a read error. This chain uses TRBV7-2 with TRBJ1-2; D possibly corresponds to TRBD1 (6 bases). Germline CDR1 is SGHTA and CDR2 is FQGNSA. The CDR3 spans 14 residues. CDR3 nucleotides: TGTGTCAGCAGCTTAAGGAGACAGGTCTATGGCTACACCTTC. Translated, it gives CVSSLRRQVYGYTF.

This clonotype was counted once. This chain connects TRBV6-5 to TRBJ1-2; a possible D gene is TRBD1 (6 bases). Germline lookup yields CDR1 MNHEY and CDR2 SVGAGI. This CDR3 spans 15 amino acids. V lost 5 bases and J 5 bases, leaving 18 bases between the germline ends. DNA for the CDR3: TGTGCCAGCAGTCTTAACCGCCAGGGGTGGTATGGCTACACCTTC. It yields the protein CASSLNRQGWYGYTF.

The rearrangement links TRBV29-1 to TRBJ1-1, with a weak D call TRBD1 (5 bases). V was pared by 4 bases and J by 5 bases, with 14 bases between. Per the germline V gene, CDR1 is SQVTM and CDR2 is ANQGSEA. The CDR3 sequence is 13 residues long. This CDR3 is CSVVFGAKTEAFF. The CDR3 nucleotides are TGCAGCGTTGTGTTCGGGGCGAAAACTGAAGCTTTCTTT.

This clonotype was observed a handful of times. CDR3 protein: CASSSYDEPPGANVLTF. DNA for the CDR3: TGTGCCAGCAGTTCCTACGACGAGCCTCCTGGGGCCAACGTCCTGACTTTC. The chain employs TRBV28 and TRBJ2-6, with D unresolved. The V gene's germline CDR1 is MDHEN and CDR2 SYDVKM. Trimming removed 4 bases at V and 2 bases at J, with 15 bases between. The CDR3 has 17 amino acids.

The sample holds a few counts of this clonotype. This chain connects TRBV24-1 to TRBJ2-7, with D hard to call. Germline V gene data show CDR1 as KGHDR and CDR2 as SFDVKD. The CDR3 has 14 residues. V gave up 4 bases and J gave up 0 bases, with 9 bases separating them. This CDR3 reads CATSDGGSSYEQYF. The CDR3 nucleotides are TGTGCCACCAGTGACGGCGGAAGCTCCTACGAGCAGTACTTC.

Many counts were recorded for this clonotype. The rearrangement uses TRBV12-3 or TRBV12-4 and TRBJ2-4; 9 nucleotides line up with TRBD1. V lost 5 bases to trimming and J lost 4 bases; unmatched junction nucleotides: 6. CDR3 length equals 15 residues. Here the CDR3 reads CASSETGTGKNIQYF. For the CDR3, the DNA is TGTGCCAGCAGTGAAACCGGGACAGGGAAAAACATTCAGTACTTC.

Note on this clonotype: The junction departs from germline at one end; a sequencing error may be responsible. The chain has TRBV29-1 and TRBJ1-2; D gene unclear. Germline-derived CDR1 and CDR2 are SQVTM and ANQGSEA. The CDR3 is 13 amino acids. The CDR3 loop reads CSVELGSKYGYTF. DNA of the CDR3: TGCAGCGTTGAACTAGGGTCTAAGTATGGCTACACCTTC.

The chain recombines TRBV3-1 with TRBJ2-1; D may correspond to TRBD1 or TRBD2 (6 bases each). Trimming took off 0 bases at V and 0 bases at J, with 12 bases between the two ends. The CDR3 totals 17 residues. The V gene's germline CDR1 is LGHDT and CDR2 YNNKEL (reference sequence). Written as DNA, the CDR3 is TGTGCCAGCAGCCAAGATTGGGGGGCGAGCTCCTACAATGAGCAGTTCTTC. Protein product: CASSQDWGASSYNEQFF.

This clonotype has just a few counts. The chain links TRBV15 to TRBJ2-7, with a weak D call TRBD1 (6 bases). The CDR3 loop spans 14 amino acids. CDR1 is LNHNV and CDR2 is YYDKDF in the germline V gene (reference sequence). The germline V and J ends were trimmed by 1 base and 4 bases, with 11 bases remaining between them. Here the CDR3 reads CATSRAGHLYEQYF. The DNA for the CDR3 is TGTGCCACCAGCAGAGCGGGACATTTGTACGAGCAGTACTTC.

This chain uses TRBV7-2 with TRBJ2-5; D is undetermined. The J call may be incorrect, as the DNA end agrees better with TRBJ2-7. This CDR3 contains 11 residues. Germline V lookup: CDR1 SGHTA, CDR2 FQGNSA. The chain's CDR3 is CASSLNDEQYF. The CDR3 bases are TGTGCCAGCAGCTTGAACGACGAGCAGTACTTC.

This clonotype appeared a few times. The chain has TRBV6-5 and TRBJ2-4; D call uncertain. The germline V and J ends were trimmed by 7 bases and 0 bases, with 10 bases remaining between them. The CDR3 length is 14 residues. Germline V gene data show CDR1 as MNHEY and CDR2 as SVGAGI. The CDR3 DNA is TGTGCCAGCAACTCCGGGCTAGCCAAAAACATTCAGTACTTC. Its protein is CASNSGLAKNIQYF.

This clonotype has just a few counts. The gene calls are TRBV20-1 and TRBJ2-5, with D tentatively TRBD2 (6 bases). Trimming shortened V by 5 bases and J by 7 bases, and 11 bases separated the two germline ends. The CDR3 has 11 residues. Germline loops: CDR1 DFQATT, CDR2 SNEGSKA (reference sequence). This CDR3 reads CSAAGFGTQYF. CDR3 coding DNA: TGCAGTGCTGCGGGATTCGGGACCCAGTACTTC.

V usage is TRBV7-2 and J usage is TRBJ2-5; D unclear. Per the germline V gene, CDR1 is SGHTA and CDR2 is FQGNSA. V was trimmed by 3 bases and J by 7 bases, leaving 12 bases between them. The CDR3 consists of 13 residues. The DNA of the CDR3 is TGTGCCAGCAGCTTTGACTGGCAGGCGACCCAGTACTTC. Translated: CASSFDWQATQYF.

The gene calls are TRBV11-1 and TRBJ1-1; the D gene is possibly TRBD1 (5 bases). Trimming left V 6 bases short and J 1 base short, with 15 bases between. The CDR3 spans 15 residues. Germline lookup yields CDR1 SGHAT and CDR2 FQDESV (reference sequence). CDR3 DNA: TGTGCCAGCAGTTCCGGGACCACTGCGAACACTGAAGCTTTCTTT. This codes for CASSSGTTANTEAFF.

The rearrangement joins TRBV2 to TRBJ2-1; possibly TRBD2 for D (6 bases). Germline V CDR1 and CDR2: SNHLY, FYNNEI. Deletions cut 7 bases from V and 7 bases from J, with 11 bases between. The CDR3 contains 12 residues. CDR3 amino acids: CASKGTPNEQFF. In DNA, the CDR3 is TGTGCCAGCAAAGGGACTCCTAATGAGCAGTTCTTC.

V usage is TRBV7-2 and J usage is TRBJ2-1, with 8 bases lining up with TRBD1. This CDR3 region has 13 residues. Germline CDR1 is SGHTA and CDR2 is FQGNSA. The J segment lost 8 bases and the V segment lost 2 bases, leaving 2 bases of the junction unmatched. The CDR3 protein is CASSLQTGDEQFF. The CDR3 DNA is TGTGCCAGCAGCTTACAGACAGGGGATGAGCAGTTCTTC.

The genes are TRBV3-1 and TRBJ1-5, with D unclear. The V and J ends lost 0 bases and 9 bases respectively, with 9 bases between them. This CDR3 contains 13 residues. Germline V gene data show CDR1 as LGHDT and CDR2 as YNNKEL (reference sequence). In DNA, the CDR3 is TGTGCCAGCAGCCAAGACGTGGATCGGCCCCAGCATTTT. It yields the protein CASSQDVDRPQHF.

Here the CDR3 DNA reads TGTGCCAGCAGCGTAGGGAGGGGGCCTCAGCCCCAGCATTTT. This sequence encodes CASSVGRGPQPQHF. This chain joins TRBV9 and TRBJ1-5; 7 nucleotides match TRBD1. The CDR3 is 14 residues long. Germline V gene sequence: CDR1 SGDLS, CDR2 YYNGEE. The junction had 3 bases not matched to a gene; V was cut back by 0 bases and J by 6 bases.

This clonotype appeared a few times. The CDR3 bases are TGTGCCAGCAGCTTGGATGAGAACACCGGGGAGCTGTTTTTT. It yields the protein CASSLDENTGELFF. The chain links TRBV7-8 to TRBJ2-2; D is ambiguous. This CDR3 comprises 14 residues. Germline loops: CDR1 SGHVS, CDR2 FQNEAQ. Trimming left V 3 bases short and J 1 base short, with 6 bases between.

CDR3 bases: TGTGCCAGCAGCGTAAACAGTGGGACTAATGGCTACACCTTC. It is translated as CASSVNSGTNGYTF. The chain links TRBV9 to TRBJ1-2, with a weak D call TRBD1 (5 bases). Trimming took off 1 base at V and 6 bases at J, with 13 bases between the two ends. This CDR3 contains 14 residues. Germline V CDR1 and CDR2: SGDLS, YYNGEE.

This clonotype was detected only a few times. The chain employs TRBV6-6 and TRBJ2-5; 11 positions match TRBD1. Germline CDR1 reads MNHNY; CDR2 reads SVGAGI (reference sequence). The CDR3 has 15 amino acids. V shed 2 bases, J shed 4 bases, and the junction held 3 bases outside the gene matches. DNA of the CDR3: TGTGCCAGCAGTTACGCCGGGACAGGGGGAGAGACCCAGTACTTC. Translated, it gives CASSYAGTGGETQYF.

The chain has TRBV2 and TRBJ2-1, with D possibly called TRBD1 or TRBD2 (5 bases each). This CDR3 comprises 14 residues. The germline V gene encodes CDR1 SNHLY and CDR2 FYNNEI. The ends were cut back, 3 bases at V and 5 bases at J, with 11 bases in the middle. The CDR3 sequence is CASSDWQGHNEQFF. The CDR3 DNA reads TGTGCCAGCAGTGATTGGCAGGGACACAATGAGCAGTTCTTC.

This chain joins TRBV9 and TRBJ2-7; D is undetermined. This CDR3 is 13 amino acids long. Trimming removed 1 base at V and 3 bases at J, with 8 bases between. Germline V gene sequence: CDR1 SGDLS, CDR2 YYNGEE. CDR3 sequence (DNA): TGTGCCAGCAGCGTAAGGCCCAACTACGAGCAGTACTTC. The encoded protein is CASSVRPNYEQYF.

The chain recombines TRBV15 with TRBJ1-2; 7 nucleotides line up with TRBD1. The CDR3 has 15 amino acids. Germline values: CDR1 LNHNV, CDR2 YYDKDF (reference sequence). V shed 1 base and J 2 bases; nucleotides not matched to a gene: 4. CDR3 nucleotide sequence: TGTGCCACCAGCAGAGGCCTGACAGGGAACTATGGCTACACCTTC. It translates to CATSRGLTGNYGYTF.

V usage is TRBV29-1 and J usage is TRBJ1-5, with 8 bases lining up with TRBD1. V shed 4 bases and J 7 bases; nucleotides not matched to a gene: 3. The CDR3 is made up of 12 amino acids. Germline V gene sequence: CDR1 SQVTM, CDR2 ANQGSEA. The CDR3 spells CSVATGAQPQHF. CDR3 nucleotide sequence: TGCAGCGTTGCGACAGGGGCCCAGCCCCAGCATTTT.

Worth noting for this clonotype: One junction end does not reproduce the germline sequence, and a read error may be involved. The chain carries TRBV28 and TRBJ1-2, with D hard to call. The CDR3 extends over 14 amino acids. CDR1 and CDR2 from the germline V gene are MDHEN and SYDVKM. The CDR3 loop reads CASSLGIRVYGCTF. CDR3 DNA sequence: TGTGCCAGCAGTTTAGGGATAAGGGTCTATGGCTGCACCTTC.

The V and J genes are TRBV24-1 and TRBJ2-1; TRBD1 might be the D (6 bases). The germline V and J ends were trimmed by 4 bases and 14 bases, with 14 bases remaining between them. The germline V gene has CDR1 KGHDR and CDR2 SFDVKD. This CDR3 comprises 12 residues. DNA of the CDR3: TGTGCCACCAGTGACTCCCACAGGGATAAGTTCTTC. Protein sequence: CATSDSHRDKFF.